There are many counts of the clone carrying this TCR beta chain. Its cognate antigen is unknown. Each CDR3 protein is one row after TCRdb ran MiXCR on the 5' RACE reads. The sample holds 250,000 or so distinct CDR3 sequences; roughly 10% are singletons and the top ten take 6% to 8%. The CDR3 sequence is 14 residues long. V was clipped by 5 bases and J by 7 bases, with 12 bases between them. Germline assignment: CDR1 ENHRY and CDR2 SYGVKD. The data stem from a study of CD8 T cells in ankylosing spondylitis. Study-wide results and limits: In ankylosing spondylitis blood, a motif of roughly eight highly homologous TCR beta variants appeared characteristic.

The sample was blood, either unsorted or a sorted T cell fraction (not recorded which). This sequence originates from a male donor with ankylosing spondylitis or in good health (not recorded which). The chain is built from TRBV10-3 and TRBJ1-6; no clear D. The CDR3 region is CAISPASENSPLHF. The CDR3, as DNA: TGTGCCATCAGTCCGGCCAGCGAAAATTCACCCCTCCACTTT.